Here is one T cell receptor beta chain with its context. Its antigen is not yet known. The record has no base qualities; no much larger clone is one base away. Relative to germline, V is 5 bases shorter and J is 4 bases shorter, with 8 bases between their ends. CDR1 and CDR2 are drawn from the germline V gene (reference sequence): LNHDA, SQIVND. The CDR3 contains 12 residues, cysteine and phenylalanine counted. Only CDR3 DNA is held: 36 bases, read in frame from base 1. These data belong to a study of shared clonotypes between healthy human individuals (TCRdb year 2020). For the study in its entirety: Two women and three men aged 18 to 49 years were included in the cohort. For each donor, CD4 naive and CD4 memory were each run on three plates, CD8 naive on two plates, and CD8 memory on one plate. To estimate repertoire size and how much clonotypes are shared between individuals, the study performed deep sequencing of blood TCR repertoires from 4 to 6 healthy adults. Libraries were prepared and TCR repertoires were sequenced by different laboratories using diverse techniques, in order to increase sequencing depth and limit assay-specific biases. Each donor's leukapheresis produced roughly between about 0.9 and 9.5 billion PBMCs.

Here is what the overall study found, with its caveats: Only blood was sampled, and tissue TCR repertoires likely differ from those in blood. Incomplete sequencing was indicated by rarefaction of sorted-subset datasets, despite the large sequencing depth. The genetic and exposure-history diversity represented was limited by the small number of donors. Higher generation probabilities were observed for clonotypes shared by all four sorted-subset donors than for non-shared clonotypes. Naive subsets generally had larger estimated clonotype richness than memory subsets. Across a few donors, approximately 5% of naive CD4, roughly 3.4% of naive CD8, about 2.3% of memory CD4, and roughly 0.41% of memory CD8 clonotypes were shared. Based on pairwise subsampling, the degree of clonotype sharing among donors was expected to be affected by sequencing depth.

Using the deep immunoSEQ assay, TCR CDR3 regions were amplified from genomic DNA by multiplex PCR. Extracted genomic DNA from each cell subset was spread evenly across all wells of several immunoSEQ 96-well plates, with each plate serving as a replicate. For sorted subsets, each replicate PCR was loaded with approximately 200 ng genomic DNA, equivalent to 30,000 to 35,000 T cell genomes. Purified libraries were quantified with a Qubit 3.0 fluorometer, sized on a Bioanalyzer 2100, and re-quantified with the KAPA Library Quantification kit. Each immunoSEQ 96-well plate was sequenced on its own single-read 150-cycle Illumina NextSeq 550 flow cell. In the paper's pipeline: Because the immunoSEQ output included only junctional sequences and no quality scores, the filtering could not be the same as the filtering used for full-length reads. Sequences were annotated with PyIR, a Python wrapper for IgBLAST v1.9, using IMGT germline references to assign V/J genes and CDR3. Any read was removed if the V/J assignment was weak (E-value above 1e-6), the CDR3 was missing, or the read contained stop codons, out-of-frame junctions, or ambiguous translated residues. V3J clonotypes were defined as sequences sharing an identical inferred V gene, J gene, and CDR3 amino acid sequence. Percentage overlap between repertoires was computed as shared unique clonotypes divided by the size of the smaller repertoire. Richness of each repertoire was evaluated using RTK rarefaction, the Chao1 estimator, and Recon v2.1 estimates of unobserved clonotypes. OLGA was used to compute generation probabilities for all TCRbeta clonotypes that the gDNA method yielded from a handful of donors. The table comes from immuneACCESS by way of TCRdb, which keeps in-frame sequences with V and J called. Part of the clones is missing from these tables; in studies checked, under half for an unresolved V gene and the rest for unknown reasons. The V and J calls and clone size are taken from that table; D and trimming were inferred from the DNA. In this sample the table shows about 2.3 million clones, about nine tenths of which occur a single time. The ten top clones hold approximately 0.41% of the sample.

Healthy HIV-negative adults with no recently reported acute infections or vaccinations were included as donors. Every donor was a Caucasian adult residing in Nashville, Tennessee, USA. CD4+ T cells were enriched by magnetic negative selection; naive cells were then positively selected on CD45RA, and the negative fraction formed the memory subset. Blood was collected by leukapheresis, and PBMCs were isolated by Ficoll-Histopaque density gradient centrifugation and then cryopreserved in liquid nitrogen vapor phase. Analytical flow cytometry was used to check the purity and quantity of every magnetically sorted T cell population. Genomic DNA was isolated from each sorted fraction and quantified by UV absorbance on a Nanodrop 2000c.

The sample taken for sequencing was naive CD4+ T cells from PBMCs. The cell subset or site label, read with the paper, signifies: CD45RA+ positively selected. The TCR comes from a man between 18 and 35 years old in good health. Some clones in this sample may be carry-over from other donors' samples. Recombination connected TRBV19 to TRBJ1-1; the D gene cannot be named for sure. The CDR3 corresponds to CASSHQFTEAFF. The sequenced DNA: TGTGCCAGTAGTCACCAATTCACTGAAGCTTTCTTT. Here the CDR3 is joined to the reference TRBV19 and TRBJ1-1 genes, and the full variable domain is: DGGITQSPKYLFRKEGQNVTLSCEQNLNHDAMYWYRQDPGQGLRLIYYSQIVNDFQKGDIAEGYSVSREKKESFPLTVTSAQKNPTAFYLCASSHQFTEAFFGQGTRLTVV.